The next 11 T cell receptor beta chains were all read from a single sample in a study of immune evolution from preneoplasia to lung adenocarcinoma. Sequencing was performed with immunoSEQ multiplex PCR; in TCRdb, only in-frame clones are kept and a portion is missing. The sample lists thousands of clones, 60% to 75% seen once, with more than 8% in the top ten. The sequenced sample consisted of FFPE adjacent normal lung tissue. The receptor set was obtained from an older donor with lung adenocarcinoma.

The DNA of the CDR3 is TGTGCCAGTAAGTCTGGCATCTCAGAGACCCAGTACTTC. Amino acid sequence: CASKSGISETQYF. The chain employs TRBV19 and TRBJ2-5; D not certain. The CDR3 runs 13 residues. With 7 bases removed from V and 4 bases from J, the gap between germline ends came to 13 bases. Germline V lookup: CDR1 LNHDA, CDR2 SQIVND (reference sequence). Combining the CDR3 with reference TRBV19 and TRBJ2-5 gives the whole variable domain DGGITQSPKYLFRKEGQNVTLSCEQNLNHDAMYWYRQDPGQGLRLIYYSQIVNDFQKGDIAEGYSVSREKKESFPLTVTSAQKNPTAFYLCASKSGISETQYFGPGTRLLVL.

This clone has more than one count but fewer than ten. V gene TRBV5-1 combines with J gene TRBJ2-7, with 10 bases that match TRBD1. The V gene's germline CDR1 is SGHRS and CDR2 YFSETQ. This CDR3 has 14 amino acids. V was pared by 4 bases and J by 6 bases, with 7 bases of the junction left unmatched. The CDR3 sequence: CASSATGTGAEQYF. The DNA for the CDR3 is TGCGCCAGCAGCGCAACCGGGACAGGGGCCGAGCAGTACTTC.

The CDR3 here is CASRRQSLNTEAFF. CDR3 coding DNA: TGTGCCAGCAGAAGACAGTCCCTGAACACTGAAGCTTTCTTT. The rearrangement uses TRBV6-5 and TRBJ1-1; a possible D gene is TRBD1 (5 bases). V was trimmed by 6 bases and J by 0 bases, leaving 11 bases between them. CDR3 length: 14 amino acids. Germline V gene sequence: CDR1 MNHEY, CDR2 SVGAGI.

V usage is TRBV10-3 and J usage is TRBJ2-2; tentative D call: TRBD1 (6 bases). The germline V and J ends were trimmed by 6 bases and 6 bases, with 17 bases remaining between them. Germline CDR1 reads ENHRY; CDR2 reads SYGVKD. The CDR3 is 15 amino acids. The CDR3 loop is CAISPRDTPAGELFF. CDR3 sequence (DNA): TGTGCCATCAGCCCCCGGGACACCCCAGCCGGGGAGCTGTTTTTT.

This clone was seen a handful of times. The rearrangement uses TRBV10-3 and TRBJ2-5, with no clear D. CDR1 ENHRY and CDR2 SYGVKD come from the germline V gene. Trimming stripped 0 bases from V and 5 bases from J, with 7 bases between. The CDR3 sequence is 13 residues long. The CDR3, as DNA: TGTGCCATCAGTGAGTCCGGGCCGGAGACCCAGTACTTC. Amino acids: CAISESGPETQYF.

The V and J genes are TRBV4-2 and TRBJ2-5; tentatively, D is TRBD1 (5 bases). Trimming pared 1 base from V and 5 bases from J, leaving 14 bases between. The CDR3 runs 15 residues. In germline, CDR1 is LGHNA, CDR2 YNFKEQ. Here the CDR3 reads CASSQGGTPGETQYF. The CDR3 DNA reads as TGTGCCAGCAGCCAAGGGGGCACCCCCGGGGAGACCCAGTACTTC.

CDR3: CASSSPDRGNEKLFF. For the CDR3, the DNA is TGTGCCAGCAGCTCCCCGGACAGGGGAAATGAAAAACTGTTTTTT. This chain connects TRBV5-4 to TRBJ1-4; 9 nucleotides agree with TRBD1. V shed 3 bases and J 5 bases; nucleotides not matched to a gene: 5. The germline CDR1 and CDR2 sequences are SGHNT and YYREEE (reference sequence). CDR3 size: 15 residues.

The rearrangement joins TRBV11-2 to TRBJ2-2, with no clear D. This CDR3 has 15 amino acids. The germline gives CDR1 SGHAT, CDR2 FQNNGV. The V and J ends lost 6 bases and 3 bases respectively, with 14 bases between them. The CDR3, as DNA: TGTGCCAGCAGTTGGGGTACTCGGGACACCGGGGAGCTGTTTTTT. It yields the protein CASSWGTRDTGELFF.

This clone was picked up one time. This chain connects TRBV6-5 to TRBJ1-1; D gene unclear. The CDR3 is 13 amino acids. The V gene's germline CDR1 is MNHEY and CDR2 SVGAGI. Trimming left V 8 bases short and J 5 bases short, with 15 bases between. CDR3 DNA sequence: TGTGCCAGCGCCGGGAGGGCGGTAACTGAAGCTTTCTTT. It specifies CASAGRAVTEAFF.

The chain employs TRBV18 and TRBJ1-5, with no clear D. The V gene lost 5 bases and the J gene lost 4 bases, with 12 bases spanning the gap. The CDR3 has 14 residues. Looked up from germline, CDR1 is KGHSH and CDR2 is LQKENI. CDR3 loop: CASSIQVQNQPQHF. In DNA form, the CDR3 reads TGTGCCAGCTCAATCCAGGTACAAAATCAGCCCCAGCATTTT.

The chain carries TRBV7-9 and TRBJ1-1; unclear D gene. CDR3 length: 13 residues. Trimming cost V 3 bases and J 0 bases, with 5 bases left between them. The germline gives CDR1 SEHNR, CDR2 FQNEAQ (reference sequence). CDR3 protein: CASSFRVNTEAFF. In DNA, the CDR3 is TGTGCCAGCAGCTTCCGGGTGAACACTGAAGCTTTCTTT.